One sample yielded the 15 T cell receptor beta chains listed below, sequenced in a study of beta chain features in type 1 diabetes. General study findings and limits: People with Type 1 diabetes carried modestly yet significantly shorter TCRB CDR3s in all four CD4+ subsets.

The entirety of the isolated RNA underwent reverse transcription, so expressed TCRB transcripts were sequenced. Produced via immunoSEQ multiplex PCR; TCRdb's table is partial and in-frame only. This sample has approximately 280,000 clones, with about 15% found just once. The antigens of these receptors remain unknown. What was sequenced was naive CD4+ T cells from blood. These receptors all come from a man between 18 and 29 years old with type 1 diabetes.

This clone turned up a few times. The rearrangement uses TRBV30 and TRBJ2-1, with 11 positions matching TRBD2. The junction had 1 base not matched to a gene; V was cut back by 3 bases and J by 3 bases. The CDR3 covers 14 residues. Germline CDR1 GTSNPN, CDR2 SVGIG (reference sequence). The CDR3 reads CAWRGLAVYNEQFF. Here the CDR3 DNA reads TGTGCCTGGAGGGGACTAGCGGTCTACAATGAGCAGTTCTTC.

J is TRBJ2-1 and V is TRBV19, with D tentatively TRBD1 (5 bases). CDR3 length: 13 amino acids. Germline assignment: CDR1 LNHDA and CDR2 SQIVND (reference sequence). V lost 3 bases and J lost 9, with 12 bases in between. CDR3 amino acids: CASSIHQGGEQFF. Here the CDR3 DNA reads TGTGCCAGTAGTATCCACCAGGGCGGTGAGCAGTTCTTC.

CDR3 nucleotides: TGTGCCAGCAGCGCGGGGGACAGGACCAACAATGAGCAGTTCTTC. It codes for CASSAGDRTNNEQFF. V and J are TRBV9 and TRBJ2-1; TRBD1 agrees at 8 bases. J lost 5 bases, V lost 3 bases, and 7 bases had no gene match. The CDR3 extends over 15 amino acids. Per germline, CDR1 SGDLS and CDR2 YYNGEE.

This clone was counted only a few times. The CDR3, as DNA: TGCGCCAGCAGCGACGCCAGGGCCACTAACACCGGGGAGCTGTTTTTT. Translated, it gives CASSDARATNTGELFF. The V call is TRBV5-1, the J call TRBJ2-2; weak D call: TRBD1 (5 bases). Germline values: CDR1 SGHRS, CDR2 YFSETQ. This CDR3 region has 16 residues. The ends were cut back, 4 bases at V and 2 bases at J, with 15 bases in the middle.

In its sample, this clone was seen a few times. The CDR3 bases are TGTGCCAGCAGTGTCAGGAACACTGAAGCTTTCTTT. Protein sequence: CASSVRNTEAFF. The chain is built from TRBV28 and TRBJ1-1; D gene ambiguous. The CDR3 sequence is 12 residues long. Germline CDR1 is MDHEN and CDR2 is SYDVKM. Trimming pared 5 bases from V and 1 base from J, leaving 5 bases between. Looking up the rest from reference TRBV28 and TRBJ1-1 gives the full variable domain: DVKVTQSSRYLVKRTGEKVFLECVQDMDHENMFWYRQDPGLGLRLIYFSYDVKMKEKGDIPEGYSVSREKKERFSLILESASTNQTSMYLCASSVRNTEAFFGQGTRLTVV.

The gene calls are TRBV6-5 and TRBJ2-4; D gene uncertain. CDR3 length equals 15 residues. Germline V gene data show CDR1 as MNHEY and CDR2 as SVGAGI. Trimming took 3 bases from V and 7 from J, leaving 16 bases between them. CDR3 sequence (DNA): TGTGCCAGCAGTTATTCCGCAGCTCAGGTCAACATTCAGTACTTC. Residues: CASSYSAAQVNIQYF.

This clone has only a few counts. The genes are TRBV19 and TRBJ2-5, with TRBD1 identical over 7 bases. Germline V gene data show CDR1 as LNHDA and CDR2 as SQIVND (reference sequence). This CDR3 has 16 residues. The V gene end was trimmed by 4 bases and the J gene end by 2 bases; junction bases not matched to a gene: 10. CDR3 sequence reads: CASSTIRDSEQETQYF. CDR3 sequence (DNA): TGTGCCAGTAGTACGATCCGGGACAGCGAACAAGAGACCCAGTACTTC.

The rearrangement links TRBV28 to TRBJ2-3, with D unresolved. The V end lost 1 base, the J end lost 0 bases, and 11 bases lay between the germline ends. This CDR3 region has 16 residues. CDR1 is MDHEN and CDR2 is SYDVKM in the germline V gene. The CDR3: CASSLSPATSTDTQYF. CDR3 in DNA: TGTGCCAGCAGTTTATCCCCCGCGACTAGCACAGATACGCAGTATTTT.

This rearrangement joins TRBV27 to TRBJ2-6; 9 bases match TRBD1. This CDR3 is 16 amino acids long. CDR1 MNHEY and CDR2 SMNVEV come from the germline V gene (reference sequence). V lost 7 bases, J lost 1 base, and 5 bases stayed unmatched. The CDR3 DNA follows: TGTGCCAGCACCAGGGACAGGGAATCTGGGGCCAACGTCCTGACTTTC. Its translation: CASTRDRESGANVLTF.

In this sample, this clone turned up a few times. The V call is TRBV10-3, the J call TRBJ2-6, with D possibly matching TRBD2 (5 bases). Per germline, CDR1 ENHRY and CDR2 SYGVKD. There are 20 residues in the CDR3. The V end lost 4 bases, the J end lost 2 bases, and 24 bases lay between the germline ends. Here the CDR3 reads CAISATPDGLPTAGANVLTF. Here the CDR3 DNA reads TGTGCCATCAGTGCCACGCCGGACGGACTCCCGACTGCTGGGGCCAACGTCCTGACTTTC.

The rearrangement links TRBV30 to TRBJ2-2; D is uncertain. The CDR3 spans 13 residues. V dropped 4 bases and J dropped 4 bases, with 10 bases sitting between them. Germline V gene data show CDR1 as GTSNPN and CDR2 as SVGIG (reference sequence). For the CDR3, the DNA is TGTGCCTGGATGAGGATATTCACCGGGGAGCTGTTTTTT. Translation gives CAWMRIFTGELFF.

A few counts support this clone. The chain couples TRBV6-5 to TRBJ1-6, with 10 bases that match TRBD1. J gave up 9 bases and V 4 bases, and 9 bases lay outside the gene matches. In germline, CDR1 is MNHEY, CDR2 SVGAGI. This CDR3 has 16 amino acids. The chain's CDR3 is CASSFRTGGPSSPLHF. As DNA, the CDR3 is TGTGCCAGCAGTTTCCGGACAGGGGGACCTAGTTCACCCCTCCACTTT.

This clone was seen a few times. The rearrangement links TRBV30 to TRBJ1-2; TRBD1 is a possible D gene (5 bases). The V and J ends lost 1 base and 2 bases respectively, with 14 bases between them. Germline V CDR1 and CDR2: GTSNPN, SVGIG (reference sequence). This CDR3 comprises 15 residues. DNA of the CDR3: TGTGCCTGGAGTGCTGTAGGGAGGGGCAACTATGGCTACACCTTC. Translating it yields CAWSAVGRGNYGYTF.

This chain joins TRBV30 and TRBJ1-2; TRBD1 might be the D (5 bases). Germline V lookup: CDR1 GTSNPN, CDR2 SVGIG (reference sequence). The CDR3 length is 11 residues. The V and J ends lost 8 bases and 8 bases respectively, with 15 bases between them. The CDR3: CARDGAGGYTF. CDR3 in DNA: TGTGCCCGGGACGGTGCGGGAGGCTACACCTTC.

In its sample, this clone was seen a few times. The gene calls are TRBV28 and TRBJ1-2, with 11 bases that match TRBD1. V was clipped by 4 bases and J by 1 base; unmatched bases: 8. This CDR3 is built from 17 residues. Germline CDR1 reads MDHEN; CDR2 reads SYDVKM. CDR3: CASSSMGQGGFNYGYTF. DNA for the CDR3: TGTGCCAGCAGTTCCATGGGACAGGGGGGTTTTAACTATGGCTACACCTTC.